This T cell receptor (beta chain) appears in the sequencing data of a study of blood T cell repertoires in COVID-19 (dated by TCRdb to about 2020). Study-level background: The collaborator samples originated in the United States, Italy and Spain and spanned the acute and convalescent phases of COVID-19. The prospective study material was composed of cDNA or gDNA derived from T cells, B-cell-depleted T cells, or PBMCs. Subjects who had been exposed to COVID-19, were actively infected with it, or had recovered from it provided the deeply sampled blood TCRbeta repertoires that made up the dataset. The repertoires were made available in a free public database intended to serve as a resource for research on the immune response to SARS-CoV-2. The samples were drawn from two sources: the first 160 participants of the ongoing ImmuneRACE study, and 1,200 or so subjects contributed by 6 global collaborators. Sample metadata almost always included a de-identified subject ID, COVID-19 status, age in years and sex. HLA class I and class II types, where available, came from metadata supplied by the sample provider rather than from assay-based typing. Study-level results and caveats: The quantity of clinical and demographic metadata differed by source and by participant and was supplied without curation.

TCRbeta CDR3 regions were amplified from genomic DNA by means of the immunoSEQ Assay, a bias-controlled multiplex PCR. The authors' analysis ran thus. Within the assay, amplification of reference gene primers was used to estimate how many nucleated cells each sample contained. To quantify the absolute abundance of each unique TCRbeta CDR3 rearrangement, sequence reads were collapsed and filtered. Productive Simpson clonality was computed per sample as the square root of Simpson's diversity index over productive rearrangements. TCRdb obtained this table from immuneACCESS and retained in-frame rearrangements with V and J assigned. These tables miss some clones; where compared with another copy, unresolved V genes account for less than half of the shortfall, and the remainder is unexplained. From that table come the V and J calls and clone size; the DNA was used to work out D and trimming. The sample table shows about 180,000 clones, and 80% to 90% are seen once. The ten largest clones add up to 7.5% to 10% of the sample.

Between the V and J ends, shortened by 4 bases and 4 bases respectively, the junction contains 8 bases. CDR1 and CDR2 (SGHAT, FQNNGV) derive from the germline V gene. From cysteine to phenylalanine, the CDR3 is 12 amino acids long. Only the CDR3 DNA stays, 36 bases, in frame from base 1. Collaborating institutions collected whole blood in K2EDTA tubes following their own protocols. Collaborator samples were shipped for TCRbeta analysis as frozen whole blood, isolated PBMCs, or DNA extracted from either sample type. On this clone: Its antigen is currently not known. No base qualities exist here, and no much larger clone lies one base off it.

The sample taken for sequencing was peripheral blood. This chain joins TRBV11-2 to TRBJ2-7, with no confident D gene call. The receptor was isolated from a man aged 45-65 years with active or convalescent COVID-19. CDR3 region: CASSYNSYEQYF. In nucleotides, the sequence is TGTGCCAGCAGCTACAATTCGTACGAGCAGTACTTC.